This TCR beta chain was captured by sequencing in a study of early T cells in non-severe SARS-CoV-2 infection. This clonotype showed up many times. Researchers attached unique molecular identifiers to individual cDNA molecules. TCRdb reanalysed the 5' RACE reads using MiXCR and keeps one entry per CDR3 protein. The table lists 60,000 or so distinct CDR3 sequences, roughly 10% of them singletons. CDR3 length: 16 residues. The germline gives CDR1 KGHSH, CDR2 LQKENI. Trimming removed 0 bases from V and 1 base from J; junction bases left unmatched: 5. This rearrangement joins TRBV18 to TRBJ2-7; TRBD2 aligns across 8 bases. This receptor was identified in an adult who was a healthcare worker with PCR-confirmed SARS-CoV-2 infection or an uninfected control (not recorded which). The sequenced sample was whole blood. In DNA form, the CDR3 reads TGTGCCAGCTCACCACCGTCGGCTAGCGGGTCCTACGAGCAGTACTTC. Amino acid sequence: CASSPPSASGSYEQYF.